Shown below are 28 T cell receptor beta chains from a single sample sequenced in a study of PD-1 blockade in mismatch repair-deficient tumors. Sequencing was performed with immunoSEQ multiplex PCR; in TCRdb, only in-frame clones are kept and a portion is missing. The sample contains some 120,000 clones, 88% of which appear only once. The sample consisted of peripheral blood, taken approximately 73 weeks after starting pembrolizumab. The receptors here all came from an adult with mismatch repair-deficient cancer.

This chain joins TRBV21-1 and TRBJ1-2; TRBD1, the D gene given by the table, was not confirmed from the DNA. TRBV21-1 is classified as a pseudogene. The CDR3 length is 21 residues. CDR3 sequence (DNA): TGTGCCAGCAGCAAAGCGCGGAAGGCTTTGAGGGGGCGCCGGGCTAACTATGGCTACACCTTC. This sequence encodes CASSKARKALRGRRANYGYTF.

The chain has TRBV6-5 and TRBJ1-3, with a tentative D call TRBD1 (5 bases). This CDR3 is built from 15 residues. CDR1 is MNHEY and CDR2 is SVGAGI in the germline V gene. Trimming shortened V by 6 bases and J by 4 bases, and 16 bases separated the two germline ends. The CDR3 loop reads CASSPFRGLGNTIYF. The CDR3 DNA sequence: TGTGCCAGCAGCCCCTTTAGGGGTTTAGGAAACACCATATATTTT.

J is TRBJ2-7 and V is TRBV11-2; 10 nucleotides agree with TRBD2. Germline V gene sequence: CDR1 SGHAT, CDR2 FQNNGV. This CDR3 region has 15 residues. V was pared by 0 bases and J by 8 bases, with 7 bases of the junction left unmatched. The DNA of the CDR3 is TGTGCCAGCAGCTTAGATCGGCTAGCGGGAGCGAAGCAGTACTTC. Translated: CASSLDRLAGAKQYF. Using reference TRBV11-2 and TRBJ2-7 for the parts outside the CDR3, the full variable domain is EAGVAQSPRYKIIEKRQSVAFWCNPISGHATLYWYQQILGQGPKLLIQFQNNGVVDDSQLPKDRFSAERLKGVDSTLKIQPAKLEDSAVYLCASSLDRLAGAKQYFGPGTRLTVT.

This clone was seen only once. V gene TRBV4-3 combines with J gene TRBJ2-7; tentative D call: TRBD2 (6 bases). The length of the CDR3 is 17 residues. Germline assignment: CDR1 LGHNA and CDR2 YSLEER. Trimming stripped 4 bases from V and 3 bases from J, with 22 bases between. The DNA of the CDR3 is TGCGCCAGCAGCCGAGAAAATTCCGGGACTGCCGGCTACGAGCAGTACTTC. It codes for CASSRENSGTAGYEQYF.

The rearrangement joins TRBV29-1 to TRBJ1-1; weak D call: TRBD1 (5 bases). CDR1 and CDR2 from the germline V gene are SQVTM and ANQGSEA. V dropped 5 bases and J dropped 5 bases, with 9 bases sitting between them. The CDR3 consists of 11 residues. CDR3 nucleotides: TGCAGCGTTCAGGGTGGGACTGAAGCTTTCTTT. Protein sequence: CSVQGGTEAFF.

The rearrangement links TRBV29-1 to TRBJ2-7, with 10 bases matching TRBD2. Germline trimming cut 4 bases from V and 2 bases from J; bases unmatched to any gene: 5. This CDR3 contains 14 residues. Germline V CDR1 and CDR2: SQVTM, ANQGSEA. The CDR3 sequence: CSVVLLAGAYEQYF. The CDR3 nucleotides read TGCAGCGTTGTACTCCTAGCGGGAGCCTACGAGCAGTACTTC.

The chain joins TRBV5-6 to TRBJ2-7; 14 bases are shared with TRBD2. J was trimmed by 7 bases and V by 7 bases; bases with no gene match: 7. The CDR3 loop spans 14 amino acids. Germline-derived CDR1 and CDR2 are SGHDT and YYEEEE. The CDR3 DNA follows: TGTGCCAGCTTCGAAGGACTAGCGGGAGGAGAGCAGTACTTC. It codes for CASFEGLAGGEQYF.

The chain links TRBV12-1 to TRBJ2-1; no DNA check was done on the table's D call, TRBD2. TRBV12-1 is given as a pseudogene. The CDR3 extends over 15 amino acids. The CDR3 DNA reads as TGTGCCAGCAGCACCCGAAGCGGGACTGGGAATGAGCAGTTCTTC. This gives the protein CASSTRSGTGNEQFF.

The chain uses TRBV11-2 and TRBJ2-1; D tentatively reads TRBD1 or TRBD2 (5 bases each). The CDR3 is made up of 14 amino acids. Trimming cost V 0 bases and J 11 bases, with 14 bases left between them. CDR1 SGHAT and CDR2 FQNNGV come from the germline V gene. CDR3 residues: CASSLDPERGKQFF. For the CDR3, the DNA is TGTGCCAGCAGCTTAGATCCTGAGAGGGGAAAGCAGTTCTTC.

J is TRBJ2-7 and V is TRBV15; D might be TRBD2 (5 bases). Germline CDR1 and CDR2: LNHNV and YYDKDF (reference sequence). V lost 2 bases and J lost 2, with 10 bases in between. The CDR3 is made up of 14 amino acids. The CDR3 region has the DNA TGTGCCACCAGCAGAAGCGGAGCAGCCTACGAGCAGTACTTC. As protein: CATSRSGAAYEQYF.

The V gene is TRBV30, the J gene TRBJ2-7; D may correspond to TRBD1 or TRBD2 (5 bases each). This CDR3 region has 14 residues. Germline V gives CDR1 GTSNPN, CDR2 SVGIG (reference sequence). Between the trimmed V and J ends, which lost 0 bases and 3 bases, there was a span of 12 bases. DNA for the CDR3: TGTGCCTGGAGTGTCACCGAGGGGATCTACGAGCAGTACTTC. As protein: CAWSVTEGIYEQYF.

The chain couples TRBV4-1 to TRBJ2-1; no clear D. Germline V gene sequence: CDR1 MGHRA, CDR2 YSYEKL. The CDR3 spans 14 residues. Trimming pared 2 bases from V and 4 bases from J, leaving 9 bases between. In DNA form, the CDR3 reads TGCGCCAGCAGCCAATTACCACTTTACAATGAGCAGTTCTTC. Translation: CASSQLPLYNEQFF.

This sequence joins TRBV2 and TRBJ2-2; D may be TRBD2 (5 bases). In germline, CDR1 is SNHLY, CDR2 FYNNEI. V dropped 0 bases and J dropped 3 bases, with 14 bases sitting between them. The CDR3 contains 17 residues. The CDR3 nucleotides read TGTGCCAGCAGTGAAGCCGGCCTAGCAGACCACACCGGGGAGCTGTTTTTT. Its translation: CASSEAGLADHTGELFF. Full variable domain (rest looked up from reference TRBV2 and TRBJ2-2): EPEVTQTPSHQVTQMGQEVILRCVPISNHLYFYWYRQILGQKVEFLVSFYNNEISEKSEIFDDQFSVERPDGSNFTLKIRSTKLEDSAMYFCASSEAGLADHTGELFFGEGSRLTVL.

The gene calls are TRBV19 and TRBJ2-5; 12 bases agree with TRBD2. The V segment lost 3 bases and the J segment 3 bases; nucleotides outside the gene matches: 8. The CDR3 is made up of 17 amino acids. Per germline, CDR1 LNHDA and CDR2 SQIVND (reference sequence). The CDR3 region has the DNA TGTGCCAGTAGTATCTCGGGACTAGCGGGTGCAAAAGAGACCCAGTACTTC. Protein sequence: CASSISGLAGAKETQYF.

CDR3 in DNA: TGCGCCAGCAGCTACATGTCGGGACGACTCTACGAGCAGTACTTC. As protein: CASSYMSGRLYEQYF. The chain is built from TRBV5-1 and TRBJ2-7; the D call may be TRBD1 or TRBD2 (5 bases each). The germline V gene encodes CDR1 SGHRS and CDR2 YFSETQ. The ends were cut back, 3 bases at V and 3 bases at J, with 16 bases in the middle. The CDR3 sequence is 15 residues long.

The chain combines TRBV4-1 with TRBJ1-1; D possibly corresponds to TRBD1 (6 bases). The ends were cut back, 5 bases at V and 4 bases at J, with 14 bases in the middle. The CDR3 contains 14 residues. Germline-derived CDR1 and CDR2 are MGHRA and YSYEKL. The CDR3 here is CASSFQGRGTEAFF. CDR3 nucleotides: TGCGCCAGCAGCTTCCAGGGGAGGGGCACTGAAGCTTTCTTT.

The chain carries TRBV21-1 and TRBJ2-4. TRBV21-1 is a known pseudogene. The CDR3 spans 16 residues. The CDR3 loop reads CASRPLVRLAKNIQYF. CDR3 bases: TGTGCCAGCCGCCCATTGGTAAGATTAGCCAAAAACATTCAGTACTTC.

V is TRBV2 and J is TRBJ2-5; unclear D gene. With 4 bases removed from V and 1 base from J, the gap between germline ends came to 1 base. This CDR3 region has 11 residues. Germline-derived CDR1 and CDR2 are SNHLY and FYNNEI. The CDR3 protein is CASSGQETQYF. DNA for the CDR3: TGTGCCAGCAGTGGCCAAGAGACCCAGTACTTC.

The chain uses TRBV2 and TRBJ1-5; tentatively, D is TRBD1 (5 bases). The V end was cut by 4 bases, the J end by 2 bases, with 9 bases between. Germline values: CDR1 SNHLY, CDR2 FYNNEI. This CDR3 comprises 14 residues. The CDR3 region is CASSVGPGNQPQHF. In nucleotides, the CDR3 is TGTGCCAGCAGTGTGGGGCCGGGCAATCAGCCCCAGCATTTT.

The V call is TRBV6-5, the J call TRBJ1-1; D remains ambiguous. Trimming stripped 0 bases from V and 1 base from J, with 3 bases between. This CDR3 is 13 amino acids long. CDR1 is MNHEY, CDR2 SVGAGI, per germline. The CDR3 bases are TGTGCCAGCAGTTACTCTAGGAACACTGAAGCTTTCTTT. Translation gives CASSYSRNTEAFF.

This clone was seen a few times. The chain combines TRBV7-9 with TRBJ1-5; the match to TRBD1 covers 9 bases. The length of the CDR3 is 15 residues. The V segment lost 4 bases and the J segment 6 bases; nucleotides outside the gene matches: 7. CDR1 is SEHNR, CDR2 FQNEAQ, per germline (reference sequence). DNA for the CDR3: TGTGCCAGCAGCTGGACAGGGGAAAGGGGTCAGCCCCAGCATTTT. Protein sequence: CASSWTGERGQPQHF.

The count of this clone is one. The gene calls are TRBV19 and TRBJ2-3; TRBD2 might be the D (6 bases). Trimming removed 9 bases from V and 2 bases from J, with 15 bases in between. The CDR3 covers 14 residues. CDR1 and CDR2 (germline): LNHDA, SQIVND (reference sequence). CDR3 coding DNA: TGTGCCAGCTCCGGGACTCTGTTCACAGATACGCAGTATTTT. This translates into CASSGTLFTDTQYF.

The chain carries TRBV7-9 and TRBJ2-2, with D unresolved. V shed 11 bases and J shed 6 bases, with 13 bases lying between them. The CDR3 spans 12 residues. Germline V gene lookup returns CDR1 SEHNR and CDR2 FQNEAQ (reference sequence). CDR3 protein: CAPLSVPGELFF. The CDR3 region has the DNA TGTGCCCCCCTCTCGGTCCCCGGGGAGCTGTTTTTT. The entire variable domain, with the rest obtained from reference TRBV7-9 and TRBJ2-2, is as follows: DTGVSQNPRHKITKRGQNVTFRCDPISEHNRLYWYRQTLGQGPEFLTYFQNEAQLEKSRLLSDRFSAERPKGSFSTLEIQRTEQGDSAMYLCAPLSVPGELFFGEGSRLTVL.

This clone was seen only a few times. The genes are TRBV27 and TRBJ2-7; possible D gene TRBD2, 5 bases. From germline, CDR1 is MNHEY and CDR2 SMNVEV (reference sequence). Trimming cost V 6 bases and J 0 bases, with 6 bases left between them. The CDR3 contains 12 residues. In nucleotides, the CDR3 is TGTGCCAGCAGCACTAGCTCCTACGAGCAGTACTTC. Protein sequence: CASSTSSYEQYF.

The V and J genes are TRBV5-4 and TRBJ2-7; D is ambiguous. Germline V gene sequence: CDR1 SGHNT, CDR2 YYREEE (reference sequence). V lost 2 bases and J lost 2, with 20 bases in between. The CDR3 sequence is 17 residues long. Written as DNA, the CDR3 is TGTGCCAGCAGCTTTCGGCGTGGGCCAACTACGACCTACGAGCAGTACTTC. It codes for CASSFRRGPTTTYEQYF.

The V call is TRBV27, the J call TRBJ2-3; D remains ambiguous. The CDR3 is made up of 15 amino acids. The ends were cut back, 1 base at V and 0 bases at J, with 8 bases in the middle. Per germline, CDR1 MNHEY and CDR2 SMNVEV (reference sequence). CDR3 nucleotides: TGTGCCAGCAGTTTATACAAAACTAGCACAGATACGCAGTATTTT. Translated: CASSLYKTSTDTQYF.

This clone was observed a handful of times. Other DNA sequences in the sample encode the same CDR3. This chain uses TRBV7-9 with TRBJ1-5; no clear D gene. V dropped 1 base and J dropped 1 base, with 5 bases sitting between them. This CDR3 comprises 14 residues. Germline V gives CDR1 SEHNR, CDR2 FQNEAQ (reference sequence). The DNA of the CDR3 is TGTGCCAGCAGCTTAGGCCAAAGCAATCAGCCCCAGCATTTT. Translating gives CASSLGQSNQPQHF. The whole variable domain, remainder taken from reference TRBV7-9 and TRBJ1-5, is DTGVSQNPRHKITKRGQNVTFRCDPISEHNRLYWYRQTLGQGPEFLTYFQNEAQLEKSRLLSDRFSAERPKGSFSTLEIQRTEQGDSAMYLCASSLGQSNQPQHFGDGTRLSIL.

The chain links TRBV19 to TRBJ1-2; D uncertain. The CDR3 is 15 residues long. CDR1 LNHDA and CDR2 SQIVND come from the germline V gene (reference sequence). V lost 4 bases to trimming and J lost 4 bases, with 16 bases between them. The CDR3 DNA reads TGTGCCAGTAGTACGCCGACGGGTATCTTCTATGGCTACACCTTC. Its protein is CASSTPTGIFYGYTF.